The source of this T cell receptor (beta chain) is a study of blood T cell repertoires in COVID-19. The CDR3 is made up of 17 amino acids. With 7 bases clipped from V and 8 bases from J, the junction kept 20 bases outside the gene matches. Germline V gene data show CDR1 as LNHDA and CDR2 as SQIVND (reference sequence). TCRdb's table, derived via immunoSEQ multiplex PCR, lists solely in-frame clones and lacks some. The table records hundreds of thousands of clones, roughly 80% of them present only once. Sequencing was done on a sample of PBMCs or T cells enriched from blood (not recorded which). The clonotype comes from a man aged 35 to 55 who had been exposed to COVID-19. The J gene is TRBJ1-2, the V gene TRBV19, with 9 positions matching TRBD1. CDR3 DNA: TGTGCCAGTACTCCACCATATCCGGGACAGGGTTTGGGAGGCTACACCTTC. As protein: CASTPPYPGQGLGGYTF.